This T cell receptor (beta chain) was captured in a study of control samples from healthy donors and cancer patients. V gave up 1 base and J gave up 1 base, with 8 bases separating them. Germline V CDR1 and CDR2: MGHRA, YSYEKL. This CDR3 contains 14 residues. The protocol was immunoSEQ multiplex PCR, while the TCRdb copy is restricted to in-frame clones and leaves out a portion. The sample yields 130,000 to 150,000 clones, about 91% seen once. The sequenced sample consisted of blood. V usage is TRBV4-1 and J usage is TRBJ2-7, with D perhaps TRBD2 (5 bases). The receptor comes from a young man in good health. CDR3: CASSQGGLSYEQYF. CDR3 bases: TGCGCCAGCAGCCAAGGAGGGTTGTCCTACGAGCAGTACTTC.